The text below deals with one T cell receptor (beta chain). This clonotype has at least ten counts. What this receptor recognizes is not known. There are no base qualities to consult, and no much larger clone falls within one base. This entry belongs to a study of liver allograft versus peripheral blood T cells (TCRdb year 2020). Describing the broader study: The study compared the T cell receptor repertoires present in transplanted livers with the repertoires present in the peripheral blood of liver transplant recipients.

Beyond this particular receptor, the publication reports: T cell receptor repertoires inside liver allografts were reported to differ from those detected in peripheral blood.

From V the trimming removes 0 bases and from J it removes 6 bases, while the gene matches leave 5 bases of the junction unaccounted for. CDR1 LNHDA and CDR2 SQIVND are derived from the germline V gene (reference sequence). Including the terminal cysteine and phenylalanine, the CDR3 comprises 15 residues. CDR3 DNA is the only sequence kept; it has 45 bases, read in frame from the first base. TCRdb names Illumina MiSeq as the instrument used. Using fastp trimming at Q25 and MiXCR clonotype assembly, TCRdb reanalyzed the public sequencing data and kept in-frame beta chains. Each entry is one CDR3 protein sequence, shown with its most common DNA and genes. Here the sample has approximately 13,000 distinct CDR3 sequences; under 30% occur a single time. The ten largest make up about 2.4% of the sample.

This sequence originates from a human patient who had a liver transplant. Following a transplant, a fraction of the T cells may be traceable to the graft donor. Recombination joined TRBV19 with TRBJ2-1, and 7 bases in between align with TRBD1. In nucleotide form, the sequence is TGTGCCAGTAGTATAGAGGAGACAGGGACCAATGAGCAGTTCTTC. Translated, it gives CASSIEETGTNEQFF.